The 21 T cell receptor beta chains below were found in one sample sequenced in a study of blood T cell repertoires in COVID-19. Only in-frame clones appear in the TCRdb table, and some are missing; sequencing was by immunoSEQ multiplex PCR. This table holds 250,000 to 300,000 clones, 80% to 90% found once. Source material: PBMCs or T cells enriched from blood (not recorded which). These receptors were collected from a man in his thirties or forties with acute COVID-19.

This clone has just one count. This chain uses TRBV7-2 with TRBJ2-7; the match to TRBD1 covers 7 bases. The CDR3 covers 14 residues. J lost 0 bases, V lost 8 bases, and 7 bases had no gene match. Looked up from germline, CDR1 is SGHTA and CDR2 is FQGNSA. In DNA, the CDR3 is TGTGCCAGCGCTAGGGACAGCCTCTCCTACGAGCAGTACGTC. Translating gives CASARDSLSYEQYV.

This sequence joins TRBV3-1 (or the pseudogene TRBV3-2) and TRBJ2-5; 7 positions agree with TRBD1. Germline V gene sequence: CDR1 LGHDT, CDR2 YNNKEL (reference sequence). The CDR3 spans 16 residues. J was trimmed by 2 bases and V by 3 bases; bases with no gene match: 9. CDR3 in amino acids: CASSQNPGQNQETQYF. Here the CDR3 DNA reads TGTGCCAGCAGCCAGAATCCGGGACAGAATCAAGAGACCCAGTACTTC.

The chain links TRBV7-2 to TRBJ2-3, with D possibly TRBD1 on 5 matching bases. The CDR3 has 13 amino acids. From germline, CDR1 is SGHTA and CDR2 FQGNSA. Trimming cost V 1 base and J 10 bases, with 12 bases left between them. The CDR3 sequence: CASSLGGQRAQYF. CDR3 DNA sequence: TGTGCCAGCAGCTTAGGGGGCCAACGGGCGCAGTATTTT. Drawing the rest from reference TRBV7-2 and TRBJ2-3, the complete variable domain is GAGVSQSPSNKVTEKGKDVELRCDPISGHTALYWYRQSLGQGLEFLIYFQGNSAPDKSGLPSDRFSAERTGGSVSTLTIQRTQQEDSAVYLCASSLGGQRAQYFGPGTRLTVL.

The CDR3 DNA is TGTGCCAGCATCATTACTAGTGGGACTGAAGCTTTCTTT. It specifies CASIITSGTEAFF. The chain employs TRBV12-3 or TRBV12-4 and TRBJ1-1, with D uncertain. V was cut by 7 bases and J by 5 bases, with 14 bases left in between. The CDR3 contains 13 residues.

V is TRBV7-8 and J is TRBJ2-7; D is possibly TRBD1 or TRBD2 (7 bases each). Trimming left V 5 bases short and J 7 bases short, with 30 bases between. Germline loops: CDR1 SGHVS, CDR2 FQNEAQ. The CDR3 runs to 18 residues. The CDR3 region is CASSRAGTARLHPSEQYV. The CDR3 region has the DNA TGTGCCAGCAGCCGAGCGGGGACAGCAAGACTACACCCCTCGGAGCAGTACGTC.

The J gene is TRBJ1-3, the V gene TRBV13; D is undetermined. V lost 7 bases and J 1 base, leaving 5 bases between the germline ends. Germline V gene lookup returns CDR1 PRHDT and CDR2 FYEKMQ (reference sequence). This CDR3 has 12 residues. CDR3 nucleotide sequence: TGTGCCAGCACAGGTTCTGGAAACACCATATATTTT. Protein product: CASTGSGNTIYF.

The rearrangement links TRBV18 to TRBJ1-1; D is uncertain. From germline, CDR1 is KGHSH and CDR2 LQKENI. The V gene lost 1 base and the J gene lost 4 bases, with 7 bases spanning the gap. This CDR3 spans 13 amino acids. The CDR3 loop reads CASSPLLSTEAFF. The CDR3 DNA sequence: TGTGCCAGCTCACCACTTCTTAGCACTGAAGCTTTCTTT.

A single count supports this clone. This chain links TRBV7-9 with TRBJ2-1; TRBD1 matches at 8 bases. V was pared by 6 bases and J by 10 bases, with 11 bases of the junction left unmatched. Per the germline V gene, CDR1 is SEHNR and CDR2 is FQNEAQ (reference sequence). The CDR3 has 14 residues. This CDR3 is CASSTPGQAAEQFF. Here the CDR3 DNA reads TGTGCCAGCAGTACTCCGGGACAGGCCGCGGAGCAGTTCTTC. The full variable domain, rest sourced from reference TRBV7-9 and TRBJ2-1, is DTGVSQNPRHKITKRGQNVTFRCDPISEHNRLYWYRQTLGQGPEFLTYFQNEAQLEKSRLLSDRFSAERPKGSFSTLEIQRTEQGDSAMYLCASSTPGQAAEQFFGPGTRLTVL.

A remark on this clone: At one boundary the junction diverges from the germline segment, which might be a read error. This chain connects TRBV5-1 to TRBJ2-5; D remains unclear. CDR1 is SGHRS and CDR2 is YFSETQ in the germline V gene. CDR3 length: 13 residues. In DNA form, the CDR3 reads TGTGCCAGCAGCTTGGGCGCAGCGGAGACCCAGTACTTC. Translating gives CASSLGAAETQYF.

V is TRBV6-2 or TRBV6-3 and J is TRBJ1-3; the D gene is possibly TRBD1 (5 bases). CDR3 length: 13 residues. V gave up 6 bases and J gave up 9 bases, with 15 bases separating them. Germline V gene data show CDR1 as MNHEY and CDR2 as SVGEGT. CDR3 in DNA: TGTGCCAGCAGCCGAGGGACGCGGGGCACCATATATTTT. Amino acids: CASSRGTRGTIYF.

The chain recombines TRBV5-4 with TRBJ1-2; D ambiguous. Germline CDR1 is SGHNT and CDR2 is YYREEE (reference sequence). There are 14 residues in the CDR3. V lost 4 bases and J 2 bases, leaving 12 bases between the germline ends. The CDR3 DNA follows: TGTGCCAGCAGCCCGCCAACAGAAAACTATGGCTACACCTTC. The encoded protein is CASSPPTENYGYTF.

This chain connects TRBV28 to TRBJ1-3, with 8 bases lining up with TRBD1. The CDR3 is made up of 13 amino acids. V trimming: 8 bases; J trimming: 4 bases; junction bases outside the gene matches: 4. Germline loops: CDR1 MDHEN, CDR2 SYDVKM. This CDR3 reads CASRPGGGNTIYF. CDR3 in DNA: TGTGCCAGCCGCCCAGGGGGCGGAAACACCATATATTTT.

The V gene is TRBV6-2 or TRBV6-3, the J gene TRBJ2-1; 8 positions agree with TRBD1. Germline CDR1 is MNHEY and CDR2 is SVGEGT. V gave up 0 bases and J gave up 3 bases; unmatched junction bases: 4. The CDR3 totals 16 residues. CDR3 bases: TGTGCCAGCAGTTACTCGAGGACAGGGCGCTACAATGAGCAGTTCTTC. This sequence encodes CASSYSRTGRYNEQFF.

This sequence joins TRBV29-1 and TRBJ1-2; D is unclear. This CDR3 contains 13 residues. CDR1 is SQVTM, CDR2 ANQGSEA, per germline. Trimming took 1 base from V and 4 from J, leaving 10 bases between them. The DNA for the CDR3 is TGCAGCGTTGAAGCCGGACTCTCCTATGGCTACACCTTC. Translation gives CSVEAGLSYGYTF.

V gene TRBV4-1 combines with J gene TRBJ1-2; TRBD1 is a possible D gene (5 bases). The CDR3 length is 15 residues. Between the trimmed V and J ends, which lost 4 bases and 3 bases, there was a span of 15 bases. CDR1 and CDR2 from the germline V gene are MGHRA and YSYEKL. The DNA for the CDR3 is TGCGCCAGCAGCCCCCCGTGGGGCTCCTACTATGGCTACACCTTC. Amino acid sequence: CASSPPWGSYYGYTF.

J is TRBJ1-2 and V is TRBV11-2, with a weak D call TRBD1 (5 bases). Germline CDR1 reads SGHAT; CDR2 reads FQNNGV. Trimming left V 5 bases short and J 2 bases short, with 9 bases between. The CDR3 length is 13 residues. CDR3 in DNA: TGTGCCAGCAGCCACGACAGAAACTATGGCTACACCTTC. Translated, it gives CASSHDRNYGYTF.

CDR3 amino acids: CASSPPARGSPLHF. For the CDR3, the DNA is TGTGCCAGCAGCCCGCCCGCCAGGGGTTCACCCCTCCACTTT. The chain joins TRBV7-9 to TRBJ1-6; TRBD1 might be the D (6 bases). V was pared by 5 bases and J by 9 bases, with 14 bases between. The CDR3 length is 14 residues. CDR1 and CDR2 (germline): SEHNR, FQNEAQ (reference sequence).

This clone was seen once. CDR3: CAWSVPGRNNQPQHF. In DNA form, the CDR3 reads TGTGCCTGGAGTGTACCAGGGCGGAACAATCAGCCCCAGCATTTT. The rearrangement uses TRBV30 and TRBJ1-5; D may be TRBD1 (5 bases). Trimming took off 0 bases at V and 3 bases at J, with 12 bases between the two ends. The germline gives CDR1 GTSNPN, CDR2 SVGIG (reference sequence). The CDR3 covers 15 residues. Based on the CDR3 plus reference TRBV30 and TRBJ1-5, the full variable domain is SQTIHQWPATLVQPVGSPLSLECTVEGTSNPNLYWYRQAAGRGLQLLFYSVGIGQISSEVPQNLSASRPQDRQFILSSKKLLLSDSGFYLCAWSVPGRNNQPQHFGDGTRLSIL.

The J gene is TRBJ1-6, the V gene TRBV7-6, with 8 positions matching TRBD1. The CDR3 is 14 residues long. Germline trimming cut 5 bases from V and 8 bases from J; bases unmatched to any gene: 5. CDR1 is SGHVS and CDR2 is FNYEAQ in the germline V gene. The DNA of the CDR3 is TGTGCCAGCAGCCGGACAGGGAATGATTCACCCCTCCACTTT. Translated: CASSRTGNDSPLHF.

V gene TRBV11-3 combines with J gene TRBJ1-2; D unresolved. The CDR3 length is 14 residues. Per the germline V gene, CDR1 is SGHNT and CDR2 is YENEEA. V gave up 3 bases and J gave up 4 bases, with 12 bases separating them. The CDR3 reads CASSFTGVSYGYTF. The CDR3 nucleotides read TGTGCCAGCAGCTTTACCGGGGTTTCCTATGGCTACACCTTC.

This rearrangement joins TRBV28 to TRBJ2-5; D ambiguous. From germline, CDR1 is MDHEN and CDR2 SYDVKM. V was pared by 5 bases and J by 0 bases, with 7 bases between. This CDR3 contains 13 residues. CDR3 DNA sequence: TGTGCCAGCAGTGGCGGCCACCAAGAGACCCAGTACTTC. This gives the protein CASSGGHQETQYF.